The clone carrying this TCR beta chain was picked up a small number of times. Its target is unknown. TCRdb reanalysed the 5' RACE reads using MiXCR and keeps one entry per CDR3 protein. Of 300,000 to 350,000 distinct CDR3 sequences listed, roughly 13% are singletons. The data were taken from a study of T-cell memory formation after mild COVID-19. Study-wide context: Clusters of TCRs were largely donor specific. Points from the study as a whole: That cross-reactive memory joined was suggested by some responding clones appearing in pre-infection memory. Confirmation of SARS-CoV-2 specificity was lacking for second-wave clones peaking day 37. Clones contracting across day 15 to 85 had a balanced CD4/CD8 profile; later expanding clones leaned CD4+.

The CDR3 spans 16 residues. V lost 7 bases and J lost 4; bases outside the gene matches: 13. Germline V CDR1 and CDR2: SQVTM, ANQGSEA. The source is a young man who had mild COVID-19 (a few samples of this study predate the infection). Cell type and time point are not known. This chain uses TRBV29-1 with TRBJ2-3; 11 nucleotides line up with TRBD2. Input material: PBMCs or a T cell subset sorted from them (not recorded which). The CDR3: CSANGRLAGTADTQYF. The CDR3 nucleotides read TGCAGCGCCAATGGACGACTAGCGGGGACGGCAGATACGCAGTATTTT.